The 16 T cell receptor beta chains presented below share a single source sample, sequenced in a study of spatial heterogeneity in lung cancer. A single record per CDR3 protein comes from TCRdb applying MiXCR to the 5' RACE reads. The table lists 20,000 to 25,000 distinct CDR3 sequences, less than 6% of them singletons. Time point described: sample taken at primary tumor resection. The authors sequenced whole RNA from tumor, nontumor lung or frozen PBMC without sorting. The material was PBMCs, obtained at surgery. Receptor source: a male donor with early-stage non-small cell lung cancer.

This clonotype was recorded many times. The chain employs TRBV5-1 and TRBJ1-1, with D perhaps matching TRBD1 (6 bases). V lost 2 bases to trimming and J lost 7 bases, with 24 bases between them. Germline CDR1 reads SGHRS; CDR2 reads YFSETQ. The CDR3 is 17 residues long. The CDR3: CASSFIMGAVGSNEAFF. CDR3 sequence (DNA): TGCGCCAGCAGCTTTATAATGGGGGCGGTCGGAAGTAATGAAGCTTTCTTT. Variable domain in full (rest from reference TRBV5-1 and TRBJ1-1): KAGVTQTPRYLIKTRGQQVTLSCSPISGHRSVSWYQQTPGQGLQFLFEYFSETQRNKGNFPGRFSGRQFSNSRSEMNVSTLELGDSALYLCASSFIMGAVGSNEAFFGQGTRLTVV.

This clonotype was seen ten or more times. The rearrangement links TRBV28 to TRBJ2-5, with D possibly called TRBD1 or TRBD2 (5 bases each). The CDR3 is 15 amino acids. V was trimmed by 6 bases and J by 5 bases, leaving 19 bases between them. Germline V gene lookup returns CDR1 MDHEN and CDR2 SYDVKM. The CDR3 here is CASSRYGREFETQYF. The CDR3 region has the DNA TGTGCCAGCAGCCGCTACGGCAGGGAGTTCGAGACCCAGTACTTC.

This clonotype is medium-sized (0.01 to 0.1%) in the sample. The CDR3 sequence is CASSIGQSPGPQHF. The CDR3 DNA is TGTGCCAGTAGTATCGGACAGTCCCCGGGGCCCCAGCATTTT. This rearrangement joins TRBV19 to TRBJ1-5; D perhaps matches TRBD1 (6 bases). V lost 3 bases to trimming and J lost 9 bases, with 15 bases between them. This CDR3 spans 14 amino acids. Per germline, CDR1 LNHDA and CDR2 SQIVND (reference sequence).

J is TRBJ2-1 and V is TRBV6-5; possible D gene TRBD1, 6 bases. CDR3 length equals 12 residues. CDR1 is MNHEY, CDR2 SVGAGI, per germline. V dropped 11 bases and J dropped 6 bases, with 14 bases sitting between them. The CDR3 DNA reads TGTGCCTCCTTGGGGGCCGGCAATGAGCAGTTCTTC. This sequence encodes CASLGAGNEQFF.

This clonotype was seen ten or more times. This chain joins TRBV7-8 and TRBJ1-2; the D is unclear. Trimming left V 4 bases short and J 4 bases short, with 4 bases between. The CDR3 has 11 residues. Germline loops: CDR1 SGHVS, CDR2 FQNEAQ. The CDR3: CASSSVYGYTF. CDR3 DNA sequence: TGTGCCAGCAGCTCAGTCTATGGCTACACCTTC.

This clonotype appeared many times. This rearrangement joins TRBV6-2 or TRBV6-3 to TRBJ2-1; D perhaps matches TRBD1 (6 bases). Germline V gene data show CDR1 as MNHEY and CDR2 as SVGEGT. The CDR3 has 12 residues. Trimming removed 5 bases from V and 7 bases from J, with 9 bases in between. The CDR3 sequence: CASSGQPNEQFF. DNA of the CDR3: TGTGCCAGCAGTGGACAGCCAAATGAGCAGTTCTTC.

This clonotype showed up many times. This rearrangement joins TRBV5-1 to TRBJ2-1; TRBD2 is a possible D gene (10 bases). This CDR3 is built from 20 residues. Trimming left V 4 bases short and J 8 bases short, with 34 bases between. Germline CDR1 reads SGHRS; CDR2 reads YFSETQ. The CDR3 DNA sequence: TGCGCCAGCAGCCACAGGGGGCTCCGTCCGGGGCTAGCGGGAGCGGATGAGCAGTTCTTC. Translation: CASSHRGLRPGLAGADEQFF.

This clonotype appeared many times. V is TRBV4-2 and J is TRBJ2-3, with 11 bases lining up with TRBD2. This CDR3 is built from 15 residues. CDR1 is LGHNA and CDR2 is YNFKEQ in the germline V gene. The J segment lost 6 bases and the V segment lost 4 bases, leaving 6 bases of the junction unmatched. The CDR3 bases are TGTGCCAGCAGCCTGACTAGCGGGGAAGAGGATACGCAGTATTTT. Encoded protein: CASSLTSGEEDTQYF.

Ten or more counts support this clonotype. J is TRBJ2-2 and V is TRBV7-9; TRBD2 is a possible D gene (6 bases). Looked up from germline, CDR1 is SEHNR and CDR2 is FQNEAQ (reference sequence). The CDR3 has 15 residues. V was shortened by 0 bases and J by 3 bases, with 8 bases between the two germline ends. Written as DNA, the CDR3 is TGTGCCAGCAGCTTAGCGGGAGGACACACCGGGGAGCTGTTTTTT. Protein product: CASSLAGGHTGELFF.

This clonotype showed up just a few times. This rearrangement joins TRBV7-6 to TRBJ2-2; D is possibly TRBD2 (5 bases). Trimming pared 4 bases from V and 5 bases from J, leaving 11 bases between. From germline, CDR1 is SGHVS and CDR2 FNYEAQ. The CDR3 length is 14 residues. CDR3 in amino acids: CASSSWTGTGELFF. For the CDR3, the DNA is TGTGCCAGCAGCTCCTGGACTGGAACCGGGGAGCTGTTTTTT. The full variable domain, with the rest looked up from reference TRBV7-6 and TRBJ2-2, is GAGVSQSPRYKVTKRGQDVALRCDPISGHVSLYWYRQALGQGPEFLTYFNYEAQQDKSGLPNDRFSAERPEGSISTLTIQRTEQRDSAMYRCASSSWTGTGELFFGEGSRLTVL.

This clonotype was seen more than once but under ten times. V and J are TRBV7-2 and TRBJ2-5; 8 bases line up with TRBD2. V gave up 5 bases and J gave up 0 bases; unmatched junction bases: 8. Germline V gene data show CDR1 as SGHTA and CDR2 as FQGNSA. CDR3 length: 16 amino acids. CDR3 sequence: CASSPRDSGNQETQYF. The CDR3 bases are TGTGCCAGCAGCCCCCGGGATAGCGGGAACCAAGAGACCCAGTACTTC.

In this sample, this clonotype turned up many times. CDR3 sequence: CASSGTVAGANVLTF. The CDR3 nucleotides read TGTGCCAGCAGTGGGACGGTAGCTGGGGCCAACGTCCTGACTTTC. The V and J genes are TRBV2 and TRBJ2-6, with D hard to call. The CDR3 runs 15 residues. V gave up 4 bases and J gave up 2 bases, with 9 bases separating them. Looked up from germline, CDR1 is SNHLY and CDR2 is FYNNEI.

This clonotype was seen repeatedly, ten times or more. The CDR3 loop is CASSFGTTNEKLFF. The DNA for the CDR3 is TGTGCCAGCAGCTTCGGGACAACTAATGAAAAACTGTTTTTT. The chain uses TRBV7-9 and TRBJ1-4; unclear D gene. Trimming took off 3 bases at V and 0 bases at J, with 5 bases between the two ends. The V gene's germline CDR1 is SEHNR and CDR2 FQNEAQ (reference sequence). This CDR3 has 14 amino acids.

This clonotype was seen many times. The V gene is TRBV10-3, the J gene TRBJ1-2, with 9 bases identical to TRBD1. Trimming removed 6 bases from V and 9 bases from J; junction bases left unmatched: 2. Looked up from germline, CDR1 is ENHRY and CDR2 is SYGVKD. This CDR3 has 11 residues. CDR3 coding DNA: TGTGCCATCAGCGGGACAGGGAGCTACACCTTC. The encoded protein is CAISGTGSYTF.

This clonotype was seen repeatedly, ten times or more. This chain joins TRBV27 and TRBJ1-1, with a tentative D call TRBD1 (5 bases). Germline CDR1 is MNHEY and CDR2 is SMNVEV (reference sequence). The CDR3 consists of 16 residues. Trimming pared 0 bases from V and 2 bases from J, leaving 13 bases between. The chain's CDR3 is CASSLSGARANTEAFF. The DNA of the CDR3 is TGTGCCAGCAGTTTATCAGGCGCCAGGGCCAACACTGAAGCTTTCTTT.

At least ten counts were recorded for this clonotype. An end of the junction does not agree with germline; a read error may underlie this. This chain links TRBV7-9 with TRBJ2-2, with D unclear. The CDR3 contains 11 residues. In germline, CDR1 is SEHNR, CDR2 FQNEAQ (reference sequence). CDR3 sequence: CASSLADPKQF. In nucleotides, the CDR3 is TGTGCCAGCAGCTTAGCAGACCCCAAGCAATTT. The entire variable domain, with the rest obtained from reference TRBV7-9 and TRBJ2-2, is as follows: DTGVSQNPRHKITKRGQNVTFRCDPISEHNRLYWYRQTLGQGPEFLTYFQNEAQLEKSRLLSDRFSAERPKGSFSTLEIQRTEQGDSAMYLCASSLADPKQFGEGSRLTVL.